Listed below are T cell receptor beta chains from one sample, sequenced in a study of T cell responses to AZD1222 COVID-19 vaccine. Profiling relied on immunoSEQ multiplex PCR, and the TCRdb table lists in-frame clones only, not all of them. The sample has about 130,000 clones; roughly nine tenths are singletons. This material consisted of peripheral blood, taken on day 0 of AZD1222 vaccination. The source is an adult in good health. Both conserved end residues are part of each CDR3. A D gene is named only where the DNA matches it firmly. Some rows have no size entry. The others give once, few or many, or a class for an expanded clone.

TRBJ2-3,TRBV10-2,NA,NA,CASSESQGFTDTQYF,TGCGCCAGCAGTGAGTCTCAGGGATTCACAGATACGCAGTATTTT
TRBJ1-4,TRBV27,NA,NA,CASSLGWGGEKLFF,TGTGCCAGCAGTTTAGGGTGGGGGGGCGAAAAACTGTTTTTT
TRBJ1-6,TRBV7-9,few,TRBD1,CASSIRGQSYNSPLHF,TGTGCCAGCAGCATCAGGGGGCAGAGCTATAATTCACCCCTCCACTTT
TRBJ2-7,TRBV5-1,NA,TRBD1,CASSLLQGSYEQYF,TGCGCCAGCAGCCTACTACAGGGGTCCTACGAGCAGTACTTC
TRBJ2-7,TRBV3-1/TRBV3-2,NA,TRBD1,CASSLGGDRAYEQYF,TGTGCCAGCAGCCTGGGTGGGGACAGGGCCTACGAGCAGTACTTC
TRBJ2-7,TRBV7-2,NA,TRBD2,CASSLDAGGFYEQYF,TGTGCCAGCAGCTTAGACGCGGGGGGATTCTACGAGCAGTACTTC
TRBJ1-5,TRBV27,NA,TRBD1,CASRTGSSSNQPQHF,TGTGCCAGCAGGACAGGGTCAAGTAGCAATCAGCCCCAGCATTTT
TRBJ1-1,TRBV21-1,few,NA,CASRNRYQGGRAFF,TGTGCCAGCCGGAATCGGTATCAAGGCGGGAGGGCTTTCTTT
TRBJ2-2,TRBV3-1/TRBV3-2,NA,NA,CASSQMRANTGELFF,TGTGCCAGCAGCCAAATGAGGGCGAACACCGGGGAGCTGTTTTTT
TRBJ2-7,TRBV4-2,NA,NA,CASSQDENPGHYEQYF,TGTGCCAGCAGCCAAGATGAAAACCCGGGGCACTACGAGCAGTACTTC
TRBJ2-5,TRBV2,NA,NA,CASKGEETQYF,TGTGCCAGCAAGGGGGAAGAGACCCAGTACTTC
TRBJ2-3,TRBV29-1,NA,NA,CSTWRSDTQYF,TGCAGCACTTGGAGGTCAGATACGCAGTATTTT
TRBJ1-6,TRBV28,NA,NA,CASSKEGGYNSPLHF,TGTGCCAGCAGCAAGGAGGGAGGTTACAATTCACCCCTCCACTTT
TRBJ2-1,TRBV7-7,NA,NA,CASSSTSFSGKNEQFF,TGTGCTAGCAGCTCCACTAGCTTCAGTGGGAAAAATGAGCAGTTCTTC
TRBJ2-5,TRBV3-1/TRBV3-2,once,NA,CASSHRGETQYF,TGTGCCAGCAGCCACAGGGGAGAGACCCAGTACTTC